The clone carrying this TCR beta chain was picked up a small number of times. Its antigen is unknown. A library of TCRbeta sequences, prepared with unique molecular identifiers, was generated. TCRdb processed the PCR reads anew with MiXCR; each CDR3 protein has one entry. The sample consists of around 580,000 distinct CDR3 sequences, roughly 27% of them appearing once. This specimen comes from a study of T-cell reconstitution after alpha-beta-depleted transplantation in children. Findings and limits, study-wide: Reportedly, roughly two months post-transplant, alpha-beta T cells arose from several hundred expanded graft clones.

The sequencing used PBMCs, collected before TCRalphabeta/CD19-depleted stem cell transplant. The sequence was collected from a boy under two years old with Wiskott-Aldrich syndrome, due to receive a stem cell transplant.

The CDR3 loop reads CASSLAYSGFGTDTQYF. CDR3 bases: TGTGCCAGCAGCTTAGCGTACTCGGGCTTCGGCACAGATACGCAGTATTTT. The chain couples TRBV7-9 to TRBJ2-3; D is uncertain. CDR1 and CDR2 (germline): SEHNR, FQNEAQ (reference sequence). The CDR3 is 17 amino acids. Trimming shortened V by 0 bases and J by 1 base, and 14 bases separated the two germline ends.